Below are 32 T cell receptor beta chains sequenced from a single sample in a study of beta chain features in type 1 diabetes. Expressed TCRB transcripts were sequenced, since all the RNA that had been isolated was reverse transcribed. This table comes from immunoSEQ multiplex PCR, and its TCRdb copy is limited to in-frame clones, with some not included. The sample records roughly 450,000 clones, about 10% being singletons. Sequenced: naive CD4+ T cells from blood. These receptors all stem from a woman aged 18-29 years in good health.

This CDR3 is CASSKGQGAGDTQYF. CDR3 nucleotide sequence: TGCGCCAGCAGCAAGGGACAGGGGGCTGGAGATACGCAGTATTTT. The genes are TRBV5-1 and TRBJ2-3; 12 nucleotides line up with TRBD1. CDR1 is SGHRS, CDR2 YFSETQ, per germline. V was clipped by 4 bases and J by 5 bases; unmatched bases: 5. The CDR3 consists of 15 residues.

The J gene is TRBJ2-2, the V gene TRBV4-2; D unclear. Germline loops: CDR1 LGHNA, CDR2 YNFKEQ. This CDR3 has 12 amino acids. V was cut by 4 bases and J by 7 bases, with 7 bases left in between. DNA of the CDR3: TGTGCCAGCAGCCCGCCGGGCGGGGAGCTGTTTTTT. This sequence encodes CASSPPGGELFF.

This clone was counted a few times. The chain couples TRBV7-9 to TRBJ2-3; 10 bases fit TRBD2. The junction had 9 bases not matched to a gene; V was cut back by 5 bases and J by 4 bases. The CDR3 covers 16 residues. Germline CDR1 is SEHNR and CDR2 is FQNEAQ (reference sequence). The CDR3 protein is CASSPTLAGAADTQYF. The CDR3 DNA reads TGTGCCAGCAGCCCCACGCTAGCGGGAGCCGCAGATACGCAGTATTTT.

This chain joins TRBV19 and TRBJ1-2; D remains ambiguous. The V gene's germline CDR1 is LNHDA and CDR2 SQIVND (reference sequence). The CDR3 sequence is 15 residues long. V lost 3 bases, J lost 1 base, and 12 bases lay in between. DNA for the CDR3: TGTGCCAGTAGTATCGGGGAGACCTATAACTATGGCTACACCTTC. This codes for CASSIGETYNYGYTF.

The rearrangement links TRBV9 to TRBJ1-4, with 7 bases identical to TRBD1. The CDR3 is 15 residues long. Germline CDR1 and CDR2: SGDLS and YYNGEE. The trim removed 4 bases at V and 6 bases at J, leaving 9 bases unmatched. The CDR3 spells CASSSRQGDHEKLFF. The CDR3 nucleotides read TGTGCCAGCAGCTCCCGACAGGGAGACCATGAAAAACTGTTTTTT.

This clone showed up just a few times. V gene TRBV15 combines with J gene TRBJ2-3; D possibly corresponds to TRBD1 (5 bases). Trimming stripped 5 bases from V and 4 bases from J, with 19 bases between. The CDR3 covers 16 residues. Germline CDR1 is LNHNV and CDR2 is YYDKDF (reference sequence). The DNA of the CDR3 is TGTGCCACCAGCGAGAGACAGCTCCTTCCCCCAGATACGCAGTATTTT. Translation: CATSERQLLPPDTQYF.

V usage is TRBV18 and J usage is TRBJ2-1; the D gene could be TRBD1 or TRBD2 (5 bases each). CDR3 length: 14 residues. The V end lost 4 bases, the J end lost 6 bases, and 13 bases lay between the germline ends. CDR1 is KGHSH and CDR2 is LQKENI in the germline V gene. The CDR3 here is CASSQIGGGNEQFF. CDR3 in DNA: TGTGCCAGCTCACAAATAGGTGGGGGCAATGAGCAGTTCTTC.

In this sample, this clone turned up a few times. This chain links TRBV12-5 with TRBJ1-2; D is perhaps TRBD1 (5 bases). V dropped 6 bases and J dropped 4 bases, with 15 bases sitting between them. Germline values: CDR1 LGHNT, CDR2 FRNRAP. The CDR3 covers 14 residues. The CDR3 nucleotides read TGTGCTAGTGGCCCTGGACACTACTTCTATGGCTACACCTTC. It specifies CASGPGHYFYGYTF.

This clone was seen a few times. The V call is TRBV7-3, the J call TRBJ2-1, with TRBD2 matching over 9 bases. The ends lost 1 base at V and 9 bases at J; junction bases unmatched: 7. The CDR3 is made up of 15 amino acids. Germline lookup yields CDR1 SGHTA and CDR2 FQGTGA. The CDR3 DNA follows: TGTGCCAGCAGCTTAAAAGCTAGCGGGACATCTGAGCAGTTCTTC. It specifies CASSLKASGTSEQFF.

This chain links TRBV5-6 with TRBJ2-1; D perhaps matches TRBD2 (5 bases). Trimming removed 1 base from V and 7 bases from J, with 9 bases in between. Germline V gives CDR1 SGHDT, CDR2 YYEEEE. CDR3 size: 13 residues. The CDR3 DNA follows: TGTGCCAGCAGCTTGAGGAGGAGGAATGAGCAGTTCTTC. Amino acid sequence: CASSLRRRNEQFF.

This clone has only a few counts. The rearrangement links TRBV5-4 to TRBJ2-5, with 7 bases identical to TRBD1. The CDR3 extends over 13 amino acids. J gave up 1 base and V 9 bases, and 6 bases lay outside the gene matches. The germline V gene has CDR1 SGHNT and CDR2 YYREEE (reference sequence). The CDR3 sequence: CATSGTVQETQYF. The DNA for the CDR3 is TGTGCCACCAGTGGGACAGTCCAAGAGACCCAGTACTTC.

The chain recombines TRBV6-6 with TRBJ2-3; D uncertain. Trimming left V 7 bases short and J 4 bases short, with 9 bases between. Germline-derived CDR1 and CDR2 are MNHNY and SVGAGI (reference sequence). The CDR3 consists of 12 residues. CDR3 in amino acids: CASTPTADTQYF. DNA of the CDR3: TGTGCCAGCACCCCTACCGCAGATACGCAGTATTTT.

This clone was seen a few times. The chain joins TRBV13 to TRBJ2-7; D gene uncertain. CDR1 and CDR2 from the germline V gene are PRHDT and FYEKMQ (reference sequence). The V end lost 0 bases, the J end lost 6 bases, and 12 bases lay between the germline ends. This CDR3 contains 14 residues. CDR3 region: CASSLGGRQFEQYF. The CDR3 DNA is TGTGCCAGCAGCTTAGGTGGTCGTCAGTTCGAGCAGTACTTC. The full variable domain, in which reference TRBV13 and TRBJ2-7 provide the parts outside the CDR3, is AAGVIQSPRHLIKEKRETATLKCYPIPRHDTVYWYQQGPGQDPQFLISFYEKMQSDKGSIPDRFSAQQFSDYHSELNMSSLELGDSALYFCASSLGGRQFEQYFGPGTRLTVT.

The rearrangement uses TRBV15 and TRBJ2-6; 11 bases line up with TRBD1. V lost 8 bases to trimming and J lost 4 bases; unmatched junction nucleotides: 4. This CDR3 comprises 15 residues. CDR1 and CDR2 (germline): LNHNV, YYDKDF (reference sequence). The DNA of the CDR3 is TGTGCCACCGGACAGGGGGCGCTAGGGGCCAACGTCCTGACTTTC. Protein: CATGQGALGANVLTF.

This clone was detected only a few times. The chain couples TRBV29-1 to TRBJ1-2; 11 nucleotides match TRBD1. Germline V gives CDR1 SQVTM, CDR2 ANQGSEA. J was trimmed by 4 bases and V by 2 bases; bases with no gene match: 9. The CDR3 loop spans 16 amino acids. This chain's CDR3 is CSVEFGQGAIGYGYTF. In nucleotides, the CDR3 is TGCAGCGTTGAATTTGGACAGGGGGCGATTGGCTATGGCTACACCTTC.

V usage is TRBV19 and J usage is TRBJ2-3, with a possible D match to TRBD1 (6 bases). The CDR3 contains 13 residues. Germline CDR1 is LNHDA and CDR2 is SQIVND (reference sequence). The germline V and J ends were trimmed by 8 bases and 3 bases, with 12 bases remaining between them. The CDR3 here is CASLNRVTDTQYF. The CDR3 coding sequence is TGTGCCAGTCTTAACAGGGTAACAGATACGCAGTATTTT.

This clone occurred a few times. The gene calls are TRBV7-2 and TRBJ2-3; D not certain. The length of the CDR3 is 13 residues. Trimming pared 3 bases from V and 6 bases from J, leaving 10 bases between. The V gene's germline CDR1 is SGHTA and CDR2 FQGNSA. The CDR3 DNA reads TGTGCCAGCAGCTTCCTCCCCGCGGATACGCAGTATTTT. Encoded protein: CASSFLPADTQYF. Full variable domain (remainder filled in from reference TRBV7-2 and TRBJ2-3): GAGVSQSPSNKVTEKGKDVELRCDPISGHTALYWYRQSLGQGLEFLIYFQGNSAPDKSGLPSDRFSAERTGGSVSTLTIQRTQQEDSAVYLCASSFLPADTQYFGPGTRLTVL.

The chain carries TRBV19 and TRBJ1-5; possible D gene TRBD1, 6 bases. The length of the CDR3 is 16 residues. CDR1 is LNHDA and CDR2 is SQIVND in the germline V gene (reference sequence). V lost 3 bases and J 2 bases, leaving 14 bases between the germline ends. Here the CDR3 DNA reads TGTGCCAGTAGTATCCGAGGACAGTTAGGCAATCAGCCCCAGCATTTT. Amino acid sequence: CASSIRGQLGNQPQHF.

The gene calls are TRBV4-3 and TRBJ1-2, with 7 bases aligning to TRBD1. Trimming removed 1 base from V and 4 bases from J; junction bases left unmatched: 6. The V gene's germline CDR1 is LGHNA and CDR2 YSLEER. This CDR3 contains 15 residues. The CDR3 sequence is CASSQGYRGTYGYTF. For the CDR3, the DNA is TGCGCCAGCAGCCAAGGTTACAGGGGTACCTATGGCTACACCTTC.

V usage is TRBV27 and J usage is TRBJ1-5; D call uncertain. The CDR3 spans 15 residues. Trimming took off 2 bases at V and 0 bases at J, with 8 bases between the two ends. The germline gives CDR1 MNHEY, CDR2 SMNVEV (reference sequence). The CDR3 sequence: CASSLRGDSNQPQHF. CDR3 nucleotides: TGTGCCAGCAGTTTACGCGGGGATAGCAATCAGCCCCAGCATTTT.

The rearrangement links TRBV2 to TRBJ2-6; D is ambiguous. V was cut by 10 bases and J by 2 bases, with 9 bases left in between. The CDR3 is 13 amino acids. Germline CDR1 and CDR2: SNHLY and FYNNEI. CDR3 region: CANQPAGANVLTF. CDR3 DNA: TGTGCCAACCAGCCCGCTGGGGCCAACGTCCTGACTTTC.

The DNA for the CDR3 is TGTGCCAGCAGCCCCAACCCTAATGAAAAACTGTTTTTT. Protein: CASSPNPNEKLFF. This chain connects TRBV5-4 to TRBJ1-4; no clear D. The ends were cut back, 4 bases at V and 3 bases at J, with 7 bases in the middle. CDR1 is SGHNT, CDR2 YYREEE, per germline (reference sequence). The CDR3 length is 13 residues.

This clone was detected only a few times. The J gene is TRBJ2-5, the V gene TRBV7-9; D is possibly TRBD1 (6 bases). The CDR3 contains 14 residues. The V end was cut by 5 bases, the J end by 2 bases, with 12 bases between. CDR1 and CDR2 from the germline V gene are SEHNR and FQNEAQ (reference sequence). In DNA form, the CDR3 reads TGTGCCAGCAGCCCTCAGACAGGACAAGAGACCCAGTACTTC. Protein product: CASSPQTGQETQYF.

The table lists this clone with a few counts. This CDR3 reads CASSLLAGFSGANVLTF. The DNA for the CDR3 is TGTGCCAGCAGCCTCCTAGCGGGCTTCTCTGGGGCCAACGTCCTGACTTTC. The chain is built from TRBV13 and TRBJ2-6, with 8 bases lining up with TRBD2. Germline V CDR1 and CDR2: PRHDT, FYEKMQ (reference sequence). The CDR3 length is 17 residues. Trimming at V came to 5 bases and at J to 0 bases, leaving 6 bases not matched to a gene.

The CDR3 sequence is CARSIGLAGVNEQFF. The CDR3 bases are TGTGCCCGCTCGATTGGGCTAGCGGGAGTTAATGAGCAGTTCTTC. The rearrangement joins TRBV30 to TRBJ2-1; 10 bases match TRBD2. V lost 8 bases to trimming and J lost 7 bases; unmatched junction nucleotides: 14. The CDR3 covers 15 residues. Per germline, CDR1 GTSNPN and CDR2 SVGIG (reference sequence).

The sample holds a few counts of this clone. The chain has TRBV15 and TRBJ2-1; 7 positions agree with TRBD1. This CDR3 is 16 amino acids long. CDR1 and CDR2 from the germline V gene are LNHNV and YYDKDF (reference sequence). V lost 0 bases and J lost 7; bases outside the gene matches: 9. The CDR3 here is CATSRDFPGGQNEQFF. The DNA for the CDR3 is TGTGCCACCAGCAGAGATTTCCCAGGGGGTCAAAATGAGCAGTTCTTC.

This clone was counted only a few times. V and J are TRBV25-1 and TRBJ2-1, with 11 nucleotides matching TRBD2. Per germline, CDR1 MGHDK and CDR2 SYGVNS. The CDR3 length is 16 residues. The ends lost 3 bases at V and 4 bases at J; junction bases unmatched: 5. The CDR3 nucleotides read TGTGCCAGCAGTGACCTAGCGGGAGGATCATACAATGAGCAGTTCTTC. Its protein product is CASSDLAGGSYNEQFF.

The chain uses TRBV7-2 and TRBJ2-7, with TRBD1 matching over 7 bases. V lost 1 base, J lost 3 bases, and 9 bases stayed unmatched. CDR3 length: 16 residues. From germline, CDR1 is SGHTA and CDR2 FQGNSA. The CDR3 region has the DNA TGTGCCAGCAGCTTAGGCGGGCCGGGACAGAACTACGAGCAGTACTTC. This codes for CASSLGGPGQNYEQYF.

The CDR3 region is CASSSTSGAYDEQFF. The DNA for the CDR3 is TGTGCCAGCAGTTCGACTAGCGGGGCTTACGATGAGCAGTTCTTC. This chain connects TRBV6-6 to TRBJ2-1; 11 bases line up with TRBD2. Germline values: CDR1 MNHNY, CDR2 SVGAGI (reference sequence). V was clipped by 4 bases and J by 8 bases; unmatched bases: 7. The CDR3 length is 15 residues.

The table lists this clone with a few counts. V gene TRBV29-1 combines with J gene TRBJ2-3, with D perhaps matching TRBD1 (6 bases). Germline loops: CDR1 SQVTM, CDR2 ANQGSEA. The CDR3 sequence is 17 residues long. Trimming removed 4 bases at V and 0 bases at J, with 20 bases between. The CDR3 bases are TGCAGCGTTGTGTTCCCAGGGGCTGCTCTTAGCACAGATACGCAGTATTTT. Its protein is CSVVFPGAALSTDTQYF.

This clone was seen only a few times. This chain links TRBV9 with TRBJ2-1, with 10 positions matching TRBD2. Trimming took 5 bases from V and 6 from J; bases not matched to a gene: 5. Germline V gene lookup returns CDR1 SGDLS and CDR2 YYNGEE. This CDR3 contains 14 residues. Here the CDR3 DNA reads TGTGCCAGCAGTCCAACTAGCGGGGCCAATGAGCAGTTCTTC. It yields the protein CASSPTSGANEQFF.

The rearrangement joins TRBV7-9 to TRBJ2-1; 8 positions agree with TRBD1. The ends lost 3 bases at V and 1 base at J; junction bases unmatched: 5. The CDR3 covers 16 residues. The germline gives CDR1 SEHNR, CDR2 FQNEAQ (reference sequence). This CDR3 is CASSFWTGSSYNEQFF. CDR3 DNA sequence: TGTGCCAGCAGCTTCTGGACAGGGAGTTCCTACAATGAGCAGTTCTTC. Combining the CDR3 with reference TRBV7-9 and TRBJ2-1 gives the whole variable domain DTGVSQNPRHKITKRGQNVTFRCDPISEHNRLYWYRQTLGQGPEFLTYFQNEAQLEKSRLLSDRFSAERPKGSFSTLEIQRTEQGDSAMYLCASSFWTGSSYNEQFFGPGTRLTVL.